The T cell receptor beta chain described here comes from a study of blood T cell repertoires in COVID-19. In the study overall: Samples representing acute and convalescent COVID-19 were sourced from the United States, Italy and Spain. PBMCs, B-cell-depleted T cells, or T cells provided the cDNA or gDNA that made up the material.

The CDR3 length is 15 residues. Per germline, CDR1 MNHEY and CDR2 SMNVEV (reference sequence). V dropped 10 bases and J dropped 4 bases, with 22 bases sitting between them. In the original workflow: For nucleated cells, counts were estimated from reference gene primer amplification. Generated by immunoSEQ multiplex PCR, the TCRdb table keeps only in-frame clones and is missing some. D and trimming were read from the DNA, whereas the V and J calls and clone size are those reported in that table. The profile shows approximately 90,000 clones, about 86% of them singletons. The sample comprised peripheral blood. J is TRBJ1-1 and V is TRBV27; D may be TRBD1 (6 bases). The sequence was collected from a man aged 60 to 69 with acute or convalescent COVID-19. As DNA, the CDR3 is TGTGCCACGTCCCGGGACATTTTTGGGGGCACTGAAGCTTTCTTT. Protein product: CATSRDIFGGTEAFF.